Listed below are T cell receptor beta chains from one sample, sequenced in a study of shared clonotypes between healthy human individuals. Measured with immunoSEQ multiplex PCR; TCRdb has only the in-frame clones, and not every one. The sample includes approximately 640,000 clones, approximately 79% seen only once; the top ten take about 2%. Sequenced: memory CD4+ T cells sorted from blood. The receptor set was obtained from a woman aged 25 to 39 in good health. CDR3s include the opening cysteine and the closing phenylalanine or tryptophan. The D gene is left open where the match is weak. Clone size, where shown, is once, few, many, or a class for clones that have expanded.

j_gene: TRBJ2-1; v_gene: TRBV5-1; abundance: .; d_gene: .; CDR3nt: TGCGCCAGCAGCTTGGGGGAAACCCCAAAGCAGTTCTTC; CDR3aa: CASSLGETPKQFF
j_gene: TRBJ2-2; v_gene: TRBV11-1; abundance: few; d_gene: TRBD1; CDR3nt: TGTGCCAGCAGCGTATTACAGGGGGACACCGGGGAGCTGTTTTTT; CDR3aa: CASSVLQGDTGELFF
j_gene: TRBJ2-1; v_gene: TRBV28; abundance: .; d_gene: .; CDR3nt: TGTGCCAGTACCCCAAGCTCCTACAATGAGCAGTTCTTC; CDR3aa: CASTPSSYNEQFF
j_gene: TRBJ2-7; v_gene: TRBV30; abundance: few; d_gene: TRBD2; CDR3nt: TGTGCCTGGAAACCGGGACTAGCAAACGAGCAGTACTTC; CDR3aa: CAWKPGLANEQYF
j_gene: TRBJ2-1; v_gene: TRBV10-3; abundance: .; d_gene: TRBD2; CDR3nt: TGTGCCATCAGTGAGCTGGATAGCGGGGAGCAGTTCTTC; CDR3aa: CAISELDSGEQFF
j_gene: TRBJ2-2; v_gene: TRBV5-1; abundance: .; d_gene: .; CDR3nt: TGCGCCAGCAGCTTGCGCGACACCCACACCGGGGAGCTGTTTTTT; CDR3aa: CASSLRDTHTGELFF
j_gene: TRBJ2-1; v_gene: TRBV19; abundance: .; d_gene: TRBD1; CDR3nt: TGTGCCAGTAGTATAGAGTTTTCCATCGGGACAGTCCGAACCGTCTCCTACAATGAGCAGTTCTTC; CDR3aa: CASSIEFSIGTVRTVSYNEQFF
j_gene: TRBJ2-1; v_gene: TRBV18; abundance: .; d_gene: .; CDR3nt: TGTGCCAGCTCACCATCGGCTAGCGCTCACTACAATGAGCAGTTCTTC; CDR3aa: CASSPSASAHYNEQFF
j_gene: TRBJ2-1; v_gene: TRBV11-2; abundance: .; d_gene: TRBD2; CDR3nt: TGTGCCAGCAGCTTAGTGGCAGGGCTGGCAGCGGGAGGTTGGGAGCAGTTCTTC; CDR3aa: CASSLVAGLAAGGWEQFF
j_gene: TRBJ2-1; v_gene: TRBV19; abundance: .; d_gene: TRBD2; CDR3nt: TGTGCCAGTAGTCTCATCCTTGATAGCGGGAGGGCCGTCAATGAGCAGTTCTTC; CDR3aa: CASSLILDSGRAVNEQFF
j_gene: TRBJ1-1; v_gene: TRBV5-1; abundance: .; d_gene: TRBD1; CDR3nt: TGCGCCAGCAGCTTGGACAGGGGGCAAGGTGAAGCTTTCTTT; CDR3aa: CASSLDRGQGEAFF
j_gene: TRBJ2-1; v_gene: TRBV20-1; abundance: .; d_gene: .; CDR3nt: TGCAGTGCTAGAGATCACCATGAGCAGTTCTTC; CDR3aa: CSARDHHEQFF
j_gene: TRBJ2-7; v_gene: TRBV2; abundance: .; d_gene: .; CDR3nt: TGTGCCAGCAGTGAATTTCTTGACGCGCAATTC; CDR3aa: CASSEFLDAQF
j_gene: TRBJ2-5; v_gene: TRBV7-2; abundance: .; d_gene: TRBD2; CDR3nt: TGTGCCAGCAGCACGGGACTACAAGAGACCCAGTACTTC; CDR3aa: CASSTGLQETQYF
j_gene: TRBJ1-2; v_gene: TRBV2; abundance: .; d_gene: .; CDR3nt: TGTGCCAGCAGTGAAGCGGATACTAACTATGGCTACACCTTC; CDR3aa: CASSEADTNYGYTF
j_gene: TRBJ2-7; v_gene: TRBV11-3; abundance: .; d_gene: .; CDR3nt: TGTGCCAGCAGCTTAATGAGGGATGGCGAGCAGTACTTC; CDR3aa: CASSLMRDGEQYF
j_gene: TRBJ2-2; v_gene: TRBV27; abundance: .; d_gene: .; CDR3nt: TGTGCCAGCAGTCCTTACAGGGCCACCGGGGAGCTGTTTTTT; CDR3aa: CASSPYRATGELFF
j_gene: TRBJ1-1; v_gene: TRBV28; abundance: .; d_gene: .; CDR3nt: TGTGCCAGCAGTTCCGTGGACAGTACAATGAACACTGAAGCTTTCTTT; CDR3aa: CASSSVDSTMNTEAFF
j_gene: TRBJ2-7; v_gene: TRBV27; abundance: .; d_gene: .; CDR3nt: TGTGCCAGCAGCCCACAGGGCTCCTACGAGCAGTACTTC; CDR3aa: CASSPQGSYEQYF
j_gene: TRBJ1-2; v_gene: TRBV10-3; abundance: medium-sized; d_gene: TRBD1; CDR3nt: TGTGCCATCAGTGTGCACAGGGGCTATGGCTACACCTTC; CDR3aa: CAISVHRGYGYTF
j_gene: TRBJ2-2; v_gene: TRBV11-2; abundance: few; d_gene: TRBD2; CDR3nt: TGTGCCAGCAGCTCACAGCGGGGCACCGGGGAGCTGTTTTTT; CDR3aa: CASSSQRGTGELFF
j_gene: TRBJ2-5; v_gene: TRBV5-1; abundance: .; d_gene: TRBD2; CDR3nt: TGCGCCAGCCGATATACCCTTAGCGGGATGCAAGAGACCCAGTACTTC; CDR3aa: CASRYTLSGMQETQYF
j_gene: TRBJ1-1; v_gene: TRBV2; abundance: .; d_gene: .; CDR3nt: TGTGCCAGCAGTGGTCAGGCGAACACTGAAGCTTTCTTT; CDR3aa: CASSGQANTEAFF
j_gene: TRBJ2-3; v_gene: TRBV18; abundance: .; d_gene: .; CDR3nt: TGTGCCAGCTCACCACCCGGGCCAGATACGCAGTATTTT; CDR3aa: CASSPPGPDTQYF
j_gene: TRBJ2-3; v_gene: TRBV7-9; abundance: .; d_gene: .; CDR3nt: TGTGCCAGCAGTCGCCGGACAGATACGCAGTATTTT; CDR3aa: CASSRRTDTQYF
j_gene: TRBJ1-1; v_gene: TRBV18; abundance: few; d_gene: .; CDR3nt: TGTGCCAGCTCACCACAGGCGGATAACACTGAAGCTTTCTTT; CDR3aa: CASSPQADNTEAFF
j_gene: TRBJ1-4; v_gene: TRBV18; abundance: .; d_gene: .; CDR3nt: TGTGCCAGCTCACCACTCGGAAATGAAAAACTGTTTTTT; CDR3aa: CASSPLGNEKLFF
j_gene: TRBJ1-2; v_gene: TRBV28; abundance: .; d_gene: .; CDR3nt: TGTGCCAGCAGTCGGCAGGACTATGGCTACACCTTC; CDR3aa: CASSRQDYGYTF
j_gene: TRBJ1-5; v_gene: TRBV19; abundance: .; d_gene: .; CDR3nt: TGTGCCAGTAGTATGATCACTAGCAATCAGCCCCAGCATTTT; CDR3aa: CASSMITSNQPQHF
j_gene: TRBJ1-4; v_gene: TRBV19; abundance: .; d_gene: .; CDR3nt: TGTGCCAGTAGTTTTGGGGGGCGGAGCGGTGAAAAACTGTTTTTT; CDR3aa: CASSFGGRSGEKLFF
j_gene: TRBJ2-6; v_gene: TRBV4-2; abundance: .; d_gene: .; CDR3nt: TGTGCCAGCAGCCAAGAGAGGAGCCCTGGGGCCAACGTCCTGACTTTC; CDR3aa: CASSQERSPGANVLTF
j_gene: TRBJ1-5; v_gene: TRBV4-1; abundance: many; d_gene: .; CDR3nt: TGCGCCAGCAGCCAAGATGCGGGCAATCAGCCCCAGCATTTT; CDR3aa: CASSQDAGNQPQHF
j_gene: TRBJ2-7; v_gene: TRBV5-4; abundance: .; d_gene: TRBD1; CDR3nt: TGTGCCAGCAGCGGGGACAGGGGATCTCGCCACGAGCAGTACTTC; CDR3aa: CASSGDRGSRHEQYF
j_gene: TRBJ2-7; v_gene: TRBV11-2; abundance: .; d_gene: TRBD2; CDR3nt: TGTGCCAGCAGCTTAGACCGACTAGCGGGACTCCACGAGCAGTACTTC; CDR3aa: CASSLDRLAGLHEQYF
j_gene: TRBJ1-1; v_gene: TRBV15; abundance: .; d_gene: .; CDR3nt: TGTGCCACCAGCAGAGATGCATTGGAAGCTTTCTTT; CDR3aa: CATSRDALEAFF